The 30 T cell receptor beta chains below come from one sample, sequenced in a study of cytomegalovirus exposure and HLA in healthy donors. Measured with immunoSEQ multiplex PCR; TCRdb has only the in-frame clones, and not every one. The repertoire consists of around 350,000 clones, with around 86% occurring once and the leading ten covering about 0.8%. Sequenced input: PBMCs. These receptors originate from a woman aged 18-30 years in good health and CMV-seronegative.

Remarks on this clone: One end of the junction fails to match germline, which may point to a read error. The V and J genes are TRBV19 and TRBJ1-5; TRBD1 aligns across 9 bases. The CDR3 is made up of 15 amino acids. The germline V gene encodes CDR1 LNHDA and CDR2 SQIVND (reference sequence). CDR3 in DNA: TGTGCCAGTACTATAACCGGGACAGGGAGGCAGCCCCAGCATTTT. Its protein product is CASTITGTGRQPQHF.

This rearrangement joins TRBV2 to TRBJ2-3, with 7 nucleotides matching TRBD1. This CDR3 spans 14 amino acids. Germline V gene data show CDR1 as SNHLY and CDR2 as FYNNEI. With 6 bases clipped from V and 6 bases from J, the junction kept 9 bases outside the gene matches. CDR3 bases: TGTGCCAGCAGGGCCAGACAGGGTGGGGATACGCAGTATTTT. It is translated as CASRARQGGDTQYF. Drawing the rest from reference TRBV2 and TRBJ2-3, the complete variable domain is EPEVTQTPSHQVTQMGQEVILRCVPISNHLYFYWYRQILGQKVEFLVSFYNNEISEKSEIFDDQFSVERPDGSNFTLKIRSTKLEDSAMYFCASRARQGGDTQYFGPGTRLTVL.

The CDR3 bases are TGTGCCTGGAATCTAGCGGGATACAATGAGCAGTTCTTC. Translation: CAWNLAGYNEQFF. V is TRBV30 and J is TRBJ2-1, with 9 bases identical to TRBD2. CDR1 is GTSNPN, CDR2 SVGIG, per germline (reference sequence). This CDR3 spans 13 amino acids. V lost 4 bases and J lost 4; bases outside the gene matches: 2.

The chain joins TRBV2 to TRBJ1-3; 8 positions match TRBD1. V was pared by 6 bases and J by 0 bases, with 4 bases of the junction left unmatched. The germline gives CDR1 SNHLY, CDR2 FYNNEI. The CDR3 totals 15 residues. The DNA of the CDR3 is TGTGCCAGCAGCACCGACAGGGGCTCTGGAAACACCATATATTTT. Protein: CASSTDRGSGNTIYF.

This clone was detected only a few times. This sequence joins TRBV2 and TRBJ1-6; 9 nucleotides align to TRBD1. V gave up 3 bases and J gave up 7 bases; unmatched junction bases: 4. This CDR3 spans 15 amino acids. Looked up from germline, CDR1 is SNHLY and CDR2 is FYNNEI. Here the CDR3 DNA reads TGTGCCAGCAGTGACCGGGGACAGGGAAATTCACCCCTCCACTTT. It is translated as CASSDRGQGNSPLHF.

For this clone: Other DNA sequences within the sample encode an identical CDR3. The gene calls are TRBV9 and TRBJ2-5, with a possible D match to TRBD2 (5 bases). V lost 0 bases and J 0 bases, leaving 6 bases between the germline ends. Germline V lookup: CDR1 SGDLS, CDR2 YYNGEE. This CDR3 has 14 residues. The CDR3, as DNA: TGTGCCAGCAGCGTAGCGGGGAACCAAGAGACCCAGTACTTC. Protein: CASSVAGNQETQYF.

The J gene is TRBJ2-1, the V gene TRBV5-4, with a tentative D call TRBD2 (7 bases). The V and J ends lost 4 bases and 5 bases respectively, with 16 bases between them. The CDR3 totals 15 residues. Germline V gene sequence: CDR1 SGHNT, CDR2 YYREEE (reference sequence). The CDR3 reads CASSPGRGANNEQFF. CDR3 nucleotides: TGTGCCAGCAGCCCTGGGAGGGGGGCCAACAATGAGCAGTTCTTC.

J is TRBJ2-7 and V is TRBV20-1; the D is unclear. This CDR3 region has 11 residues. Trimming removed 3 bases at V and 5 bases at J, with 8 bases between. Germline V gene data show CDR1 as DFQATT and CDR2 as SNEGSKA (reference sequence). The CDR3 spells CSARSNNEQYF. The DNA of the CDR3 is TGCAGTGCTAGGAGCAATAACGAGCAGTACTTC.

The chain carries TRBV25-1 and TRBJ2-3, with a possible D match to TRBD1 (5 bases). From germline, CDR1 is MGHDK and CDR2 SYGVNS. The V gene lost 8 bases and the J gene lost 9 bases, with 12 bases spanning the gap. The CDR3 totals 11 residues. The CDR3 DNA is TGTGCCAGCTCAGGGCCCAGCACGCAGTATTTT. The encoded protein is CASSGPSTQYF. The full variable domain, rest sourced from reference TRBV25-1 and TRBJ2-3, is EADIYQTPRYLVIGTGKKITLECSQTMGHDKMYWYQQDPGMELHLIHYSYGVNSTEKGDLSSESTVSRIRTEHFPLTLESARPSHTSQYLCASSGPSTQYFGPGTRLTVL.

This chain uses TRBV6-6 with TRBJ2-3, with 7 positions matching TRBD2. Germline-derived CDR1 and CDR2 are MNHNY and SVGAGI (reference sequence). With V trimmed by 8 bases and J by 6 bases, 11 bases remained unmatched. The CDR3 is 14 amino acids. The CDR3 reads CASGEGGPRDTQYF. The CDR3, as DNA: TGTGCCAGCGGGGAGGGAGGGCCAAGGGATACGCAGTATTTT.

In this sample, this clone turned up once. The V gene is TRBV5-4, the J gene TRBJ1-1, with 7 bases that match TRBD1. V shed 2 bases, J shed 1 base, and the junction held 2 bases outside the gene matches. The CDR3 has 14 amino acids. Germline lookup yields CDR1 SGHNT and CDR2 YYREEE (reference sequence). Here the CDR3 reads CASSLGQANTEAFF. DNA for the CDR3: TGTGCCAGCAGCTTAGGACAGGCGAACACTGAAGCTTTCTTT.

The CDR3 DNA reads TGTGCCAGCAGCTTAGCCGGTCCGAGCTCCTACAATGAGCAGTTCTTC. Translating gives CASSLAGPSSYNEQFF. This chain links TRBV11-2 with TRBJ2-1; D is undetermined. This CDR3 contains 16 residues. Trimming stripped 1 base from V and 0 bases from J, with 10 bases between. Per germline, CDR1 SGHAT and CDR2 FQNNGV. Together with reference TRBV11-2 and TRBJ2-1, the CDR3 gives the full variable domain: EAGVAQSPRYKIIEKRQSVAFWCNPISGHATLYWYQQILGQGPKLLIQFQNNGVVDDSQLPKDRFSAERLKGVDSTLKIQPAKLEDSAVYLCASSLAGPSSYNEQFFGPGTRLTVL.

This chain joins TRBV7-8 and TRBJ2-5; 11 bases agree with TRBD2. CDR3 length: 16 amino acids. Germline CDR1 SGHVS, CDR2 FQNEAQ. The J segment lost 1 base and the V segment lost 1 base, leaving 2 bases of the junction unmatched. The CDR3 DNA sequence: TGTGCCAGCAGCTTAGGCGGGACTAGCGGCCAAGAGACCCAGTACTTC. Its protein product is CASSLGGTSGQETQYF.

Of note for this clone: This may arise from a read error, as a much more abundant clone is one base away. The chain employs TRBV27 and TRBJ1-1; D not resolved. With 2 bases removed from V and 1 base from J, the gap between germline ends came to 5 bases. This CDR3 spans 13 amino acids. Per germline, CDR1 MNHEY and CDR2 SMNVEV (reference sequence). CDR3 sequence (DNA): TGTGCCAGCAGTTTAGGAGAGAACACTGAAGCTTTCTTT. It is translated as CASSLGENTEAFF.

This chain connects TRBV29-1 to TRBJ2-7; D is unclear. Trimming took 3 bases from V and 2 from J, leaving 11 bases between them. Germline-derived CDR1 and CDR2 are SQVTM and ANQGSEA. This CDR3 is built from 13 residues. The CDR3 spells CSVELETTYEQYF. The CDR3 coding sequence is TGCAGCGTTGAGCTAGAAACGACCTACGAGCAGTACTTC.

This sequence joins TRBV6-5 and TRBJ1-4, with 7 bases that match TRBD1. Trimming at V came to 0 bases and at J to 8 bases, leaving 6 bases not matched to a gene. This CDR3 comprises 15 residues. Germline V gene lookup returns CDR1 MNHEY and CDR2 SVGAGI. The CDR3 DNA reads as TGTGCCAGCAGTTACTCTAAGGGGGCGGGGGAAAAACTGTTTTTT. Translating it yields CASSYSKGAGEKLFF.

This clone turned up a few times. The chain links TRBV7-9 to TRBJ2-7, with 8 bases aligning to TRBD2. Germline lookup yields CDR1 SEHNR and CDR2 FQNEAQ (reference sequence). The CDR3 extends over 15 amino acids. J lost 3 bases, V lost 3 bases, and 7 bases had no gene match. DNA for the CDR3: TGTGCCAGCAGCTTGAGCGGGGGCCTTAACTACGAGCAGTACTTC. Translation gives CASSLSGGLNYEQYF.

With respect to this clone: Other DNA sequences of this sample code for an identical CDR3. The rearrangement uses TRBV5-1 and TRBJ2-5; the match to TRBD1 covers 7 bases. Germline loops: CDR1 SGHRS, CDR2 YFSETQ. Trimming removed 7 bases from V and 3 bases from J; junction bases left unmatched: 6. CDR3 length: 13 residues. The CDR3 nucleotides are TGCGCCAGCTCACGGACAGGAGAAGAGACCCAGTACTTC. Its protein is CASSRTGEETQYF. Based on the CDR3 plus reference TRBV5-1 and TRBJ2-5, the full variable domain is KAGVTQTPRYLIKTRGQQVTLSCSPISGHRSVSWYQQTPGQGLQFLFEYFSETQRNKGNFPGRFSGRQFSNSRSEMNVSTLELGDSALYLCASSRTGEETQYFGPGTRLLVL.

Ten or more counts support this clone. CDR3 region: CASSLLTGPYEQYF. The CDR3 nucleotides read TGTGCCAGCAGCTTGCTGACAGGACCCTACGAGCAGTACTTC. The chain employs TRBV5-4 and TRBJ2-7; a weak D match, TRBD1 (6 bases). The CDR3 sequence is 14 residues long. The ends were cut back, 1 base at V and 2 bases at J, with 10 bases in the middle. Germline CDR1 SGHNT, CDR2 YYREEE (reference sequence).

This chain links TRBV2 with TRBJ1-5; weak D call: TRBD1 (5 bases). Germline loops: CDR1 SNHLY, CDR2 FYNNEI. CDR3 size: 14 residues. V lost 6 bases, J lost 0 bases, and 9 bases lay in between. The CDR3 sequence is CASRLQVSNQPQHF. CDR3 nucleotides: TGTGCCAGCAGATTACAGGTTAGCAATCAGCCCCAGCATTTT.

This chain links TRBV9 with TRBJ2-3; 10 positions agree with TRBD2. CDR3 length: 17 amino acids. Germline trimming cut 0 bases from V and 3 bases from J; bases unmatched to any gene: 7. CDR1 is SGDLS, CDR2 YYNGEE, per germline. CDR3 DNA sequence: TGTGCCAGCAGCGTAGCGGCTAGCGGGAGAGGTACAGATACGCAGTATTTT. This encodes CASSVAASGRGTDTQYF.

The table lists this clone with a count of one. This chain links TRBV27 with TRBJ2-5; no reliable D call. CDR1 is MNHEY, CDR2 SMNVEV, per germline (reference sequence). The CDR3 extends over 13 amino acids. The germline V and J ends were trimmed by 6 bases and 7 bases, with 15 bases remaining between them. The CDR3, as DNA: TGTGCCAGCAGCACTCTCGGCTCGGGGACCCAGTACTTC. This encodes CASSTLGSGTQYF.

This clone was detected only once. The V gene is TRBV10-3, the J gene TRBJ1-5; D not certain. The germline V gene has CDR1 ENHRY and CDR2 SYGVKD. The CDR3 contains 13 residues. V dropped 4 bases and J dropped 3 bases, with 7 bases sitting between them. This CDR3 is CAISGASNQPQHF. CDR3 DNA: TGTGCCATCAGTGGAGCCTCCAATCAGCCCCAGCATTTT.

The chain is built from TRBV4-2 and TRBJ2-3; D call uncertain. Trimming removed 0 bases from V and 3 bases from J, with 19 bases in between. The CDR3 has 18 residues. Germline V gene data show CDR1 as LGHNA and CDR2 as YNFKEQ. The CDR3 here is CASSQEVRASSRTDTQYF. CDR3 in DNA: TGTGCCAGCAGCCAAGAGGTGAGAGCGTCTTCGAGGACAGATACGCAGTATTTT.

The chain joins TRBV11-2 to TRBJ2-1; TRBD2 aligns across 9 bases. With 5 bases clipped from V and 8 bases from J, the junction kept 10 bases outside the gene matches. The CDR3 totals 15 residues. The V gene's germline CDR1 is SGHAT and CDR2 FQNNGV. CDR3 sequence: CASSIAGAGNYEQFF. The CDR3, as DNA: TGTGCCAGCAGCATAGCGGGAGCTGGTAACTATGAGCAGTTCTTC.

This chain joins TRBV30 and TRBJ2-1; 13 positions match TRBD2. Germline V gene lookup returns CDR1 GTSNPN and CDR2 SVGIG (reference sequence). The V gene end was trimmed by 3 bases and the J gene end by 13 bases; junction bases not matched to a gene: 15. CDR3 size: 16 residues. Here the CDR3 DNA reads TGTGCCTGGAGAGATAAAGGACTAGCGGGAGCGCCGCGCCAGTTCTTC. It specifies CAWRDKGLAGAPRQFF. Full variable domain (outside the CDR3, taken from reference TRBV30 and TRBJ2-1): SQTIHQWPATLVQPVGSPLSLECTVEGTSNPNLYWYRQAAGRGLQLLFYSVGIGQISSEVPQNLSASRPQDRQFILSSKKLLLSDSGFYLCAWRDKGLAGAPRQFFGPGTRLTVL.

This clone was counted between two and nine times. The rearrangement links TRBV9 to TRBJ1-2, with D possibly being TRBD1 (6 bases). CDR1 is SGDLS, CDR2 YYNGEE, per germline. This CDR3 has 16 residues. The germline V and J ends were trimmed by 0 bases and 8 bases, with 20 bases remaining between them. CDR3 DNA sequence: TGTGCCAGCAGCGTAGTTTCTGGGGCGACAGGCAAGGGCTACACCTTC. Protein product: CASSVVSGATGKGYTF.

In the case of this clone: The junction differs from germline at one of its ends, possibly a read error. The rearrangement uses TRBV7-9 and TRBJ1-1; perhaps TRBD1 as D (5 bases). This CDR3 is built from 12 residues. Germline V gene lookup returns CDR1 SEHNR and CDR2 FQNEAQ (reference sequence). DNA of the CDR3: TGTGCCAGCAGCTGGGGTAAGACAGAGCCCCTATTT. It codes for CASSWGKTEPLF.

The chain has TRBV5-1 and TRBJ2-6; D uncertain. Trimming took 0 bases from V and 0 from J, leaving 13 bases between them. This CDR3 is 18 amino acids long. Germline-derived CDR1 and CDR2 are SGHRS and YFSETQ. The DNA for the CDR3 is TGCGCCAGCAGCTTGGCCGGCAGCTCAGGCTCTGGGGCCAACGTCCTGACTTTC. It yields the protein CASSLAGSSGSGANVLTF.

V usage is TRBV27 and J usage is TRBJ2-7; D is undetermined. This CDR3 comprises 14 residues. Germline values: CDR1 MNHEY, CDR2 SMNVEV (reference sequence). V lost 5 bases to trimming and J lost 5 bases, with 16 bases between them. The chain's CDR3 is CASSSLLRFHEQYF. The CDR3, as DNA: TGTGCCAGCAGTAGCCTCTTGAGATTCCACGAGCAGTACTTC.